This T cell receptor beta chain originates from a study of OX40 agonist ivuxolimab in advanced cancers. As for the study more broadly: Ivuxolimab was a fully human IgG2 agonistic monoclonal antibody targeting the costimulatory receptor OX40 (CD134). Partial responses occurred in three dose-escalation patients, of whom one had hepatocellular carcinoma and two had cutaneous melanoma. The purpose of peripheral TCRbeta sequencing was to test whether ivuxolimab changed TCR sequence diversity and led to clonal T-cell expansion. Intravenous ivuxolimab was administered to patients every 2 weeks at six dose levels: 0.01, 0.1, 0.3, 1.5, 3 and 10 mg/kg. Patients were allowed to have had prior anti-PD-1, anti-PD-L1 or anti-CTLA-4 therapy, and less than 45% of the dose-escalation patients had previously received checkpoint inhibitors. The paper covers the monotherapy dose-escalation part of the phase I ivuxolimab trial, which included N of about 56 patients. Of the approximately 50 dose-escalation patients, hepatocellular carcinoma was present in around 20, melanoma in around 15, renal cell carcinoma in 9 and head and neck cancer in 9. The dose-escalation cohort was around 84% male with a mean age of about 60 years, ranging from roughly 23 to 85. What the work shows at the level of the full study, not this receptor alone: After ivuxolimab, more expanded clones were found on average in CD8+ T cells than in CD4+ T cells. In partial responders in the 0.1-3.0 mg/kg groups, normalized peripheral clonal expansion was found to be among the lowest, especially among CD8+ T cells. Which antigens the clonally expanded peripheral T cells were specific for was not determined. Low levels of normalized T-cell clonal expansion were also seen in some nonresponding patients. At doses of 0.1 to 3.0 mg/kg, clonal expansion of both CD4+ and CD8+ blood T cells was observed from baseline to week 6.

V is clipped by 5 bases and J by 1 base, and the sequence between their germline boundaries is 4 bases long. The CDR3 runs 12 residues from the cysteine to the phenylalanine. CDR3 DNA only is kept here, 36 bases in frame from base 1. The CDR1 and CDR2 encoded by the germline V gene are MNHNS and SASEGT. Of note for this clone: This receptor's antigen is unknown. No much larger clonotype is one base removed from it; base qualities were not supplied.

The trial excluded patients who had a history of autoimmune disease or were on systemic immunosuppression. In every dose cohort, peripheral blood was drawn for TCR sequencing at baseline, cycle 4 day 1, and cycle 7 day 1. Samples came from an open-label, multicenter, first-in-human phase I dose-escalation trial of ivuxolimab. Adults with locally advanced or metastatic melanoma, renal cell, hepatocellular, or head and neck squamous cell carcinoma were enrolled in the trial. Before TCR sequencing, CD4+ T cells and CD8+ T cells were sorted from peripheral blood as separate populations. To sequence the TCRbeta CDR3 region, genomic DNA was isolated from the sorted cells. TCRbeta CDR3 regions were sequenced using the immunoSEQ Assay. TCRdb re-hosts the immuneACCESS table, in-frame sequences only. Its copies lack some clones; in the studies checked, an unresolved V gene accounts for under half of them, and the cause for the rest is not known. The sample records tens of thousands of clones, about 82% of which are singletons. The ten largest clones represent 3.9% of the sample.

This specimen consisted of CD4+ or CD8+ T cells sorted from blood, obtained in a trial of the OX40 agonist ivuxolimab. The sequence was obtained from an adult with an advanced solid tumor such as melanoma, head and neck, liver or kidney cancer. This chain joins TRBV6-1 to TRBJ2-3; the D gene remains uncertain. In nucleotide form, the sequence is TGTGCCAGCAGTATCCGCACAGATACGCAGTATTTT. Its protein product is CASSIRTDTQYF.